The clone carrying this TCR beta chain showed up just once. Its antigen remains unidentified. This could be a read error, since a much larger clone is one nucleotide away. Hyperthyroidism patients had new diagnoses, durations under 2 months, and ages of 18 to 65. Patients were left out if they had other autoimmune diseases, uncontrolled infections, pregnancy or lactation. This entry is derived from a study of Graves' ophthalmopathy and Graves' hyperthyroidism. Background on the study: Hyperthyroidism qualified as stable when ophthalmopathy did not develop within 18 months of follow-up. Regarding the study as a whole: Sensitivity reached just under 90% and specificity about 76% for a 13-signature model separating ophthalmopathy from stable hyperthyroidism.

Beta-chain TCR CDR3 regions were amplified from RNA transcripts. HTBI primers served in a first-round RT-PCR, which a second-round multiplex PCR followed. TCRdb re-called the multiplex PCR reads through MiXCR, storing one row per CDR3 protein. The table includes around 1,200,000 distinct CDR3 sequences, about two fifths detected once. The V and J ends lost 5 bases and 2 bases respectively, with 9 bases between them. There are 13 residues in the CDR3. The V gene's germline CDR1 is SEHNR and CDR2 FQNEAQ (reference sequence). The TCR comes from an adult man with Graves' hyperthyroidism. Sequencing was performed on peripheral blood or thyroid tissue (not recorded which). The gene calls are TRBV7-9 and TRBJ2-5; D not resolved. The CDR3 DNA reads TGTGCCAGCAGCCCCCTGGAACAAGAGACCCAGTACTTC. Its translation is CASSPLEQETQYF.